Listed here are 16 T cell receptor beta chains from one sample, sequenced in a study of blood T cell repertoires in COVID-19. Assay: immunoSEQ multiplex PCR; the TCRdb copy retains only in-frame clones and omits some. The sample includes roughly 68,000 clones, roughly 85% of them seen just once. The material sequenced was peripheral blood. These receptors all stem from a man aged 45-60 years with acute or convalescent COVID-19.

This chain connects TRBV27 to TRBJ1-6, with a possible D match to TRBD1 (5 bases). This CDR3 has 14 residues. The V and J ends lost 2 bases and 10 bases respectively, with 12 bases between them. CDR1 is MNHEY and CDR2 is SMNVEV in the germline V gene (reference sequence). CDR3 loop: CASSLVQGESPLHF. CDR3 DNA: TGTGCCAGCAGTTTAGTGCAGGGCGAATCACCCCTCCACTTT.

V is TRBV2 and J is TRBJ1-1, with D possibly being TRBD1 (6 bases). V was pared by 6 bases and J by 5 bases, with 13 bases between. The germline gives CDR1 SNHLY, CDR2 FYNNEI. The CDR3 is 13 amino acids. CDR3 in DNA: TGTGCCAGCAGCGCACAGGGAAGAACTGAAGCTTTCTTT. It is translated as CASSAQGRTEAFF.

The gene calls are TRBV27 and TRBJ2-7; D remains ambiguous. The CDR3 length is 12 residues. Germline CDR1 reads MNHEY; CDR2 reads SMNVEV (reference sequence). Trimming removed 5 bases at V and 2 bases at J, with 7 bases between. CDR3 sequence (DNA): TGTGCCAGCAGTCCTGCAGCCTACGAGCAGTACGTC. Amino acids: CASSPAAYEQYV.

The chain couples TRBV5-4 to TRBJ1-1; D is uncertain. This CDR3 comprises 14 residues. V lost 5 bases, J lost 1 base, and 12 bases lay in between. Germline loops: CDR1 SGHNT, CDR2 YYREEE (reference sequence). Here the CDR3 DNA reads TGTGCCAGCAGTCTTACGCCACAGAACACTGAAGCTTTCTTT. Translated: CASSLTPQNTEAFF.

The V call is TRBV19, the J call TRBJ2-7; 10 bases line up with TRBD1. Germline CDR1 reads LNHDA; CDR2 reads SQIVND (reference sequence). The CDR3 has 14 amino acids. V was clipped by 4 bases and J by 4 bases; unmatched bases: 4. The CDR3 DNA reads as TGTGCCAGTAGTAAACCGGACAGGGGGTACGAGCAGTACTTC. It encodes CASSKPDRGYEQYF.

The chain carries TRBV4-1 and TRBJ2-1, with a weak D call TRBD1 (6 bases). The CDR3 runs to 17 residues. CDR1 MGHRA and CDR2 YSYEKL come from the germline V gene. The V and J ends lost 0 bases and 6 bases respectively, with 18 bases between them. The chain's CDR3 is CASSQDRSRTDLNEQFF. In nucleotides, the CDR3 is TGCGCCAGCAGCCAAGATCGTTCCAGGACAGACCTCAATGAGCAGTTCTTC.

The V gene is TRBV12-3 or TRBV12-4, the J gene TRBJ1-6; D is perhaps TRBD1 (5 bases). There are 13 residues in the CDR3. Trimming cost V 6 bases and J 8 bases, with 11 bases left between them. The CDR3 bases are TGTGCCAGCAGCCCGGACACCTATTCACCCCTCCACTTT. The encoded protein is CASSPDTYSPLHF.

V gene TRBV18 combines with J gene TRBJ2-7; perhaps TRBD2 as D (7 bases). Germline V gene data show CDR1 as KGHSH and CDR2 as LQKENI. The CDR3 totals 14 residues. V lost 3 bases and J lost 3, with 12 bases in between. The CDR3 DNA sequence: TGTGCCAGCTCACCCGGGGGCGGGGGCTACGAGCAGTACTTC. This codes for CASSPGGGGYEQYF.

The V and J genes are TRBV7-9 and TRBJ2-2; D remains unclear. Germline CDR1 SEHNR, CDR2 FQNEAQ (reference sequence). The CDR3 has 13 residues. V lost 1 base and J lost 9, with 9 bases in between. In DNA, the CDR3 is TGTGCCAGCAGCTTAGTTAGCAAGAGGGAGCTGTTTTTT. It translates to CASSLVSKRELFF.

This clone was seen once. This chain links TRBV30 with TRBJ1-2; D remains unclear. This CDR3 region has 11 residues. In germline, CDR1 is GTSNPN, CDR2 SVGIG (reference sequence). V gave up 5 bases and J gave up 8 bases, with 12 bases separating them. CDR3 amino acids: CAWDTVRGYTF. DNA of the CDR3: TGTGCCTGGGACACCGTGAGAGGCTACACCTTC.

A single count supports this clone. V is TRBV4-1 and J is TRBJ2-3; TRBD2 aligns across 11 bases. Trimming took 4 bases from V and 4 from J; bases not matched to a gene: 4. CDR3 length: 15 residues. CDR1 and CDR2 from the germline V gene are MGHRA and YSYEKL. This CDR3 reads CASSRLAGGADTQYF. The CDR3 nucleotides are TGCGCCAGCAGCCGCCTAGCGGGGGGAGCAGATACGCAGTATTTT.

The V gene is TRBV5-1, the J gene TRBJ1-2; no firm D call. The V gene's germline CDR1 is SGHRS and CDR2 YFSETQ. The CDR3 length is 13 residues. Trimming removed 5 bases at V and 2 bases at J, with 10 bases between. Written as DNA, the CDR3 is TGCGCCAGCAGGAACCCAGTAAACTATGGCTACACCTTC. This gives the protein CASRNPVNYGYTF. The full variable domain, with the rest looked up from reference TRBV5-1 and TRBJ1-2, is KAGVTQTPRYLIKTRGQQVTLSCSPISGHRSVSWYQQTPGQGLQFLFEYFSETQRNKGNFPGRFSGRQFSNSRSEMNVSTLELGDSALYLCASRNPVNYGYTFGSGTRLTVV.

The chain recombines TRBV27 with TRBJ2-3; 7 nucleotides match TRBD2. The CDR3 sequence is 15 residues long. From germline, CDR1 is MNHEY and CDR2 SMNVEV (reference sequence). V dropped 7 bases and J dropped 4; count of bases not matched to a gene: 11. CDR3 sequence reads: CASTSLAEAPDTQYF. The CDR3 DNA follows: TGTGCCAGCACGTCCCTAGCGGAGGCGCCAGATACGCAGTATTTT.

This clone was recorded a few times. CDR3 protein: CASLAWGATGNTIYF. The CDR3 DNA is TGTGCCAGCTTAGCTTGGGGCGCAACTGGAAACACCATATATTTT. The chain employs TRBV25-1 and TRBJ1-3, with D perhaps TRBD1 (5 bases). The germline V gene has CDR1 MGHDK and CDR2 SYGVNS. Trimming pared 8 bases from V and 2 bases from J, leaving 16 bases between. The CDR3 length is 15 residues.

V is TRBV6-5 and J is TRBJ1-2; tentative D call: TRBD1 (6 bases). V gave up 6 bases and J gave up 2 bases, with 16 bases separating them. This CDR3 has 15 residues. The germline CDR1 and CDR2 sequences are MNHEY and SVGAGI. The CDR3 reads CASRRYATGNYGYTF. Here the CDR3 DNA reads TGTGCCAGCAGACGATACGCTACAGGGAACTATGGCTACACCTTC.

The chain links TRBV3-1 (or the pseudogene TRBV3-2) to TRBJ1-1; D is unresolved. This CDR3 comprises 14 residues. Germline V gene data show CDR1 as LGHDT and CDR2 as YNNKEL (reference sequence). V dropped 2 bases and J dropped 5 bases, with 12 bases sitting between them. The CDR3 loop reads CASSQLGFGTEAFF. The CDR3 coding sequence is TGTGCCAGCAGCCAACTGGGTTTCGGGACTGAAGCTTTCTTT.